The 11 T cell receptor beta chains given below trace back to one sample, sequenced in a study of cytomegalovirus exposure and HLA in healthy donors. PCR used 60 Vbeta primers and 13 Jbeta primers. TCRdb's copy holds only in-frame clones and misses some; the assay was immunoSEQ multiplex PCR. The sample has fewer than 100,000 clones; around 8% are singletons. Sample: PBMCs. The receptor set was obtained from a man aged 50 to 59 in good health and CMV-seronegative.

J is TRBJ1-1 and V is TRBV19, with a possible D match to TRBD1 (6 bases). Trimming took off 3 bases at V and 3 bases at J, with 14 bases between the two ends. The CDR3 runs to 15 residues. Germline assignment: CDR1 LNHDA and CDR2 SQIVND (reference sequence). The chain's CDR3 is CASSIFGTYDTEAFF. As DNA, the CDR3 is TGTGCCAGTAGTATTTTCGGGACATACGACACTGAAGCTTTCTTT. Combining the CDR3 with reference TRBV19 and TRBJ1-1 gives the whole variable domain DGGITQSPKYLFRKEGQNVTLSCEQNLNHDAMYWYRQDPGQGLRLIYYSQIVNDFQKGDIAEGYSVSREKKESFPLTVTSAQKNPTAFYLCASSIFGTYDTEAFFGQGTRLTVV.

Turning to this clone: This sample includes further DNA sequences coding for the same CDR3. The chain uses TRBV7-3 and TRBJ2-5; 12 bases line up with TRBD2. J was trimmed by 5 bases and V by 5 bases; bases with no gene match: 6. Germline V gene lookup returns CDR1 SGHTA and CDR2 FQGTGA. The CDR3 spans 15 residues. Here the CDR3 DNA reads TGTGCCAGCAGCCTAGCGGGAGGGCCAGGGGAGACCCAGTACTTC. Translation: CASSLAGGPGETQYF.

The J gene is TRBJ2-1, the V gene TRBV29-1; 7 positions agree with TRBD1. The CDR3 is made up of 14 amino acids. With V trimmed by 4 bases and J by 7 bases, 10 bases remained unmatched. CDR1 and CDR2 from the germline V gene are SQVTM and ANQGSEA. CDR3: CSVVRGLNLNEQFF. CDR3 in DNA: TGCAGCGTTGTCAGGGGGTTAAATTTAAATGAGCAGTTCTTC.

The V gene is TRBV4-1, the J gene TRBJ2-2, with a weak D call TRBD1 (5 bases). The ends were cut back, 8 bases at V and 5 bases at J, with 15 bases in the middle. Germline CDR1 reads MGHRA; CDR2 reads YSYEKL. The CDR3 length is 14 residues. In DNA, the CDR3 is TGCGCCAGCCGCGATCAGGGTAAAACCGGGGAGCTGTTTTTT. It codes for CASRDQGKTGELFF.

This clone was seen repeatedly, ten times or more. V and J are TRBV4-1 and TRBJ1-3; possible D gene TRBD1, 5 bases. Germline-derived CDR1 and CDR2 are MGHRA and YSYEKL. Trimming removed 0 bases at V and 6 bases at J, with 12 bases between. The CDR3 consists of 15 residues. CDR3 sequence (DNA): TGCGCCAGCAGCCAAGAGGGGGGGACTGCAAACACCATATATTTT. This translates into CASSQEGGTANTIYF.

V and J are TRBV2 and TRBJ2-1; D gene unclear. Germline values: CDR1 SNHLY, CDR2 FYNNEI. V was shortened by 7 bases and J by 3 bases, with 10 bases between the two germline ends. The CDR3 spans 13 residues. In DNA form, the CDR3 reads TGTGCCAGCATTGCAACCGGCTACAATGAGCAGTTCTTC. Its protein is CASIATGYNEQFF.

The table lists this clone with a few counts. The CDR3 region has the DNA TGTGCCAGCAGTGAATTGAGGGTTAACTATGGCTACACCTTC. Translated: CASSELRVNYGYTF. The chain employs TRBV25-1 and TRBJ1-2; D unresolved. The V gene's germline CDR1 is MGHDK and CDR2 SYGVNS. The V end was cut by 1 base, the J end by 1 base, with 7 bases between. The CDR3 length is 14 residues.

This clone was recorded a few times. J is TRBJ1-5 and V is TRBV28; weak D call: TRBD1 (5 bases). This CDR3 is 16 amino acids long. Trimming took 5 bases from V and 6 from J, leaving 20 bases between them. Germline-derived CDR1 and CDR2 are MDHEN and SYDVKM. CDR3 sequence reads: CASSQGGTGGSQPQHF. In nucleotides, the CDR3 is TGTGCCAGCAGTCAAGGAGGGACGGGAGGTAGTCAGCCCCAGCATTTT.

J is TRBJ2-5 and V is TRBV2; 9 bases match TRBD2. Trimming cost V 6 bases and J 5 bases; bases outside gene matches: 4. The germline V gene encodes CDR1 SNHLY and CDR2 FYNNEI. This CDR3 contains 13 residues. CDR3 in amino acids: CASSRLAAETQYF. CDR3 bases: TGTGCCAGCAGCCGACTAGCGGCGGAGACCCAGTACTTC.

This clone was detected only a few times. V and J are TRBV5-4 and TRBJ1-4, with D perhaps matching TRBD1 (5 bases). From germline, CDR1 is SGHNT and CDR2 YYREEE (reference sequence). Trimming removed 0 bases at V and 7 bases at J, with 13 bases between. The CDR3 runs 15 residues. The CDR3 DNA follows: TGTGCCAGCAGCTTGGCCGGGCAGGGCAGTGAAAAACTGTTTTTT. Translated, it gives CASSLAGQGSEKLFF.

The chain is built from TRBV2 and TRBJ2-1, with D possibly being TRBD2 (5 bases). Per the germline V gene, CDR1 is SNHLY and CDR2 is FYNNEI. The ends were cut back, 7 bases at V and 0 bases at J, with 10 bases in the middle. This CDR3 is built from 14 residues. The CDR3 spells CASKPDSSYNEQFF. As DNA, the CDR3 is TGTGCCAGCAAACCGGACTCCTCCTACAATGAGCAGTTCTTC.